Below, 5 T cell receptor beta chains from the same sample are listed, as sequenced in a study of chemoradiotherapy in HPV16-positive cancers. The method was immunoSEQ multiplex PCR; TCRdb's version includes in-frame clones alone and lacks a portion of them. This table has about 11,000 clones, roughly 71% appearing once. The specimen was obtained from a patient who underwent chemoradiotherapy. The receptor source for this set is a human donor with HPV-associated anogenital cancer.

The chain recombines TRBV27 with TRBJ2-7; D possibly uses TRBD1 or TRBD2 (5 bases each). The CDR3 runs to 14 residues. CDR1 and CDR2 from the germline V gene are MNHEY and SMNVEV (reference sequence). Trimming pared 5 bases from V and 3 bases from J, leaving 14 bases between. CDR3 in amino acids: CASSRDPLDYEQYF. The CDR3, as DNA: TGTGCCAGCAGTCGGGACCCCCTGGACTACGAGCAGTACTTC.

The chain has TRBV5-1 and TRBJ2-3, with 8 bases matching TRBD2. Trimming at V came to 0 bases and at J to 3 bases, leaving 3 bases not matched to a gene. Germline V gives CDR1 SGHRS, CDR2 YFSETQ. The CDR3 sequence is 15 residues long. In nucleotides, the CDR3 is TGCGCCAGCAGCTTGGCGACTAGCGATACAGATACGCAGTATTTT. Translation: CASSLATSDTDTQYF.

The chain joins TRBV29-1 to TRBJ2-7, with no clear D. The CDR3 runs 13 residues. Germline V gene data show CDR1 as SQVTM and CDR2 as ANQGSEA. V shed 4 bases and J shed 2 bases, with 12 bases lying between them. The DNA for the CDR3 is TGCAGCGTTGGCCTCAGCAATACCTACGAGCAGTACTTC. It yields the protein CSVGLSNTYEQYF.

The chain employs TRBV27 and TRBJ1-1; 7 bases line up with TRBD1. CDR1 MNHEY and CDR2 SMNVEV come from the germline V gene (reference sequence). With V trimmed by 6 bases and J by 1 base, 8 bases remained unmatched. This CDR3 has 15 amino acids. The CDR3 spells CASSPNQGGNTEAFF. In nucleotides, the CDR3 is TGTGCCAGCAGCCCGAATCAGGGGGGGAACACTGAAGCTTTCTTT.

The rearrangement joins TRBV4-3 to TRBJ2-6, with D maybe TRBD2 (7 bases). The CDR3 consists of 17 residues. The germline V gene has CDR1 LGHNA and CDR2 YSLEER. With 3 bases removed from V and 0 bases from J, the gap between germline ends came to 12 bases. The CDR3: CASSHQRGGSGANVLTF. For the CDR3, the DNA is TGCGCCAGCAGCCACCAAAGGGGGGGCTCTGGGGCCAACGTCCTGACTTTC.